Below are 24 T cell receptor beta chains sequenced from a single sample in a study of blood T cell repertoires in COVID-19. Here immunoSEQ multiplex PCR was the method, and the copy in TCRdb shows in-frame clones only, minus some. The sample lists roughly 69,000 clones; about four fifths were seen once. Sequencing was performed on peripheral blood. The source of these receptors is a human donor in a cohort sampled during active COVID-19.

The chain employs TRBV19 and TRBJ1-5; D possibly corresponds to TRBD1 (6 bases). Germline V gene lookup returns CDR1 LNHDA and CDR2 SQIVND (reference sequence). The V gene lost 10 bases and the J gene lost 4 bases, with 14 bases spanning the gap. The CDR3 runs 13 residues. In DNA, the CDR3 is TGTGCCATTTCCCGGACAGCGAATCAGCCCCAGCATTTT. Translation gives CAISRTANQPQHF.

V is TRBV10-3 and J is TRBJ1-1; maybe TRBD1 (5 bases). The V end lost 5 bases, the J end lost 4 bases, and 14 bases lay between the germline ends. Germline V CDR1 and CDR2: ENHRY, SYGVKD. This CDR3 contains 14 residues. The CDR3 protein is CAISLGGVGTEAFF. The DNA for the CDR3 is TGTGCCATCAGTTTGGGAGGGGTCGGCACTGAAGCTTTCTTT.

The V and J genes are TRBV5-5 and TRBJ1-1; a possible D gene is TRBD1 (5 bases). From germline, CDR1 is SGHKS and CDR2 YYEKEE (reference sequence). CDR3 length: 17 amino acids. Trimming stripped 2 bases from V and 5 bases from J, with 22 bases between. CDR3 in amino acids: CASSFLGQVAKGTEAFF. The CDR3 region has the DNA TGTGCCAGCAGCTTTCTGGGGCAGGTAGCCAAGGGGACTGAAGCTTTCTTT.

The CDR3 region is CASSDVGGMTDTQYF. The CDR3 DNA reads TGTGCCAGCAGCGACGTGGGGGGAATGACAGATACGCAGTATTTT. The rearrangement uses TRBV7-2 and TRBJ2-3; the D gene is possibly TRBD2 (6 bases). The CDR3 totals 15 residues. CDR1 and CDR2 from the germline V gene are SGHTA and FQGNSA. The V end was cut by 5 bases, the J end by 3 bases, with 15 bases between. Full variable domain (missing parts from reference TRBV7-2 and TRBJ2-3): GAGVSQSPSNKVTEKGKDVELRCDPISGHTALYWYRQSLGQGLEFLIYFQGNSAPDKSGLPSDRFSAERTGGSVSTLTIQRTQQEDSAVYLCASSDVGGMTDTQYFGPGTRLTVL.

The chain is built from TRBV19 and TRBJ1-5, with D possibly matching TRBD1 (5 bases). Germline CDR1 is LNHDA and CDR2 is SQIVND (reference sequence). The CDR3 loop spans 15 amino acids. Trimming left V 8 bases short and J 1 base short, with 15 bases between. This CDR3 is CASRMGGMSNQPQHF. The CDR3 DNA reads as TGTGCCAGTCGGATGGGGGGAATGAGCAATCAGCCCCAGCATTTT.

Only a few counts were recorded for this clone. V gene TRBV2 combines with J gene TRBJ1-5; D uncertain. The germline V gene has CDR1 SNHLY and CDR2 FYNNEI. V was trimmed by 4 bases and J by 0 bases, leaving 13 bases between them. This CDR3 spans 16 amino acids. CDR3 sequence: CASSVGGGGSNQPQHF. DNA of the CDR3: TGTGCCAGCAGTGTTGGAGGTGGAGGTAGCAATCAGCCCCAGCATTTT.

This clone has more than one count but fewer than ten. This chain connects TRBV2 to TRBJ2-7, with D unresolved. The CDR3 is 12 amino acids. V was pared by 7 bases and J by 0 bases, with 7 bases between. Per the germline V gene, CDR1 is SNHLY and CDR2 is FYNNEI. The CDR3 DNA reads TGTGCCAGCAAAAGTAGCTCCTACGAGCAGTACTTC. Translating it yields CASKSSSYEQYF.

The chain couples TRBV3-1 (or the pseudogene TRBV3-2) to TRBJ1-6, with 10 nucleotides matching TRBD1. J lost 10 bases, V lost 1 base, and 7 bases had no gene match. Germline-derived CDR1 and CDR2 are LGHDT and YNNKEL (reference sequence). The CDR3 extends over 16 amino acids. The CDR3 loop reads CASSQGGQGNRSPLHF. Written as DNA, the CDR3 is TGTGCCAGCAGCCAAGGGGGACAGGGGAATCGCTCACCCCTCCACTTT.

This clone was observed a handful of times. The chain employs TRBV2 and TRBJ2-7; 8 nucleotides align to TRBD1. The length of the CDR3 is 14 residues. Germline trimming cut 10 bases from V and 2 bases from J; bases unmatched to any gene: 10. CDR1 is SNHLY and CDR2 is FYNNEI in the germline V gene. For the CDR3, the DNA is TGTGCCATCGGGGGATCAGGGGGCCCCTACGAGCAGTACTTC. Translated: CAIGGSGGPYEQYF.

The chain has TRBV19 and TRBJ1-4; 7 bases line up with TRBD1. CDR3 size: 12 residues. Germline V CDR1 and CDR2: LNHDA, SQIVND (reference sequence). With 5 bases clipped from V and 8 bases from J, the junction kept 2 bases outside the gene matches. The CDR3 DNA is TGTGCCAGTAGTCCGGGACAGGAAAAACTGTTTTTT. Translating gives CASSPGQEKLFF.

The gene calls are TRBV9 and TRBJ1-1; the match to TRBD1 covers 8 bases. CDR3 length equals 15 residues. Losses at the gene ends were 3 bases for V and 1 base for J; bases not matched to a gene: 5. Germline V lookup: CDR1 SGDLS, CDR2 YYNGEE. For the CDR3, the DNA is TGTGCCAGCAGCGGAGGGACAGGATCGAACACTGAAGCTTTCTTT. This codes for CASSGGTGSNTEAFF.

The V and J genes are TRBV4-3 and TRBJ2-1; TRBD2 matches 11 bases. The V and J ends lost 4 bases and 6 bases, in that order; junction bases with no gene match: 5. The CDR3 loop spans 15 amino acids. Per germline, CDR1 LGHNA and CDR2 YSLEER. CDR3 bases: TGCGCCAGCAGCCCCCTAGCGGGGGGATTCAATGAGCAGTTCTTC. Translated, it gives CASSPLAGGFNEQFF.

The chain uses TRBV19 and TRBJ2-4; 8 positions agree with TRBD2. The ends lost 2 bases at V and 5 bases at J; junction bases unmatched: 2. Germline CDR1 and CDR2: LNHDA and SQIVND (reference sequence). This CDR3 contains 14 residues. The CDR3 coding sequence is TGTGCCAGTAGTATATCCGGGGGGGAAAACATTCAGTACTTC. The encoded protein is CASSISGGENIQYF.

V gene TRBV5-1 combines with J gene TRBJ1-1; 12 nucleotides line up with TRBD1. Germline CDR1 is SGHRS and CDR2 is YFSETQ. This CDR3 region has 15 residues. V lost 4 bases to trimming and J lost 4 bases; unmatched junction nucleotides: 5. CDR3 bases: TGCGCCAGCAGCGGGGGACAGGGGGCGCGCACTGAAGCTTTCTTT. This sequence encodes CASSGGQGARTEAFF.

This clone was observed once. This chain joins TRBV16 and TRBJ2-4, with D perhaps matching TRBD1 (6 bases). The CDR3 consists of 14 residues. The germline V gene encodes CDR1 KGHSY and CDR2 FQNENV. V lost 2 bases and J 6 bases, leaving 11 bases between the germline ends. The CDR3 bases are TGTGCCAGCAGCCAAGAGACAGGCGGAAACATTCAGTACTTC. Amino acids: CASSQETGGNIQYF.

The chain carries TRBV6-5 and TRBJ1-4; 7 bases fit TRBD1. Germline CDR1 reads MNHEY; CDR2 reads SVGAGI. This CDR3 spans 15 amino acids. The V and J ends lost 6 bases and 8 bases, in that order; junction bases with no gene match: 12. The CDR3 protein is CASSTRTGKREKLFF. In DNA form, the CDR3 reads TGTGCCAGCAGCACAAGGACAGGAAAAAGGGAAAAACTGTTTTTT.

The chain joins TRBV19 to TRBJ2-2, with a tentative D call TRBD2 (6 bases). Trimming removed 8 bases at V and 6 bases at J, with 13 bases between. CDR3 size: 13 residues. CDR1 and CDR2 from the germline V gene are LNHDA and SQIVND (reference sequence). CDR3 DNA: TGTGCCAGTGGGGAGGTTGTTGCCGGGGAGCTGTTTTTT. It specifies CASGEVVAGELFF.

This sequence joins TRBV5-5 and TRBJ2-3; 11 bases map to TRBD2. Losses at the gene ends were 4 bases for V and 4 bases for J; bases not matched to a gene: 5. Germline CDR1 is SGHKS and CDR2 is YYEKEE (reference sequence). This CDR3 contains 15 residues. The CDR3 nucleotides are TGTGCCAGCAGCCGCATAGCGGGGGGGTCAGATACGCAGTATTTT. Its translation: CASSRIAGGSDTQYF.

The chain has TRBV6-2 or TRBV6-3 and TRBJ1-5; maybe TRBD1 (5 bases). The CDR3 runs to 13 residues. In germline, CDR1 is MNHEY, CDR2 SVGEGT. Trimming removed 2 bases at V and 5 bases at J, with 7 bases between. The CDR3 nucleotides read TGTGCCAGCAGTTACGGCAGGGATCAGCCCCAGCATTTT. As protein: CASSYGRDQPQHF.

The chain has TRBV7-2 and TRBJ1-1; D call uncertain. Germline V CDR1 and CDR2: SGHTA, FQGNSA. This CDR3 has 14 residues. The V and J ends lost 2 bases and 1 base respectively, with 8 bases between them. CDR3 DNA sequence: TGTGCCAGCAGCTTAAATTCCCAGAACACTGAAGCTTTCTTT. It yields the protein CASSLNSQNTEAFF.

The chain couples TRBV5-1 to TRBJ2-5; TRBD1 is a possible D gene (6 bases). Germline V gene sequence: CDR1 SGHRS, CDR2 YFSETQ. This CDR3 has 14 residues. V lost 0 bases, J lost 4 bases, and 10 bases lay in between. CDR3: CASSLAQTGETQYF. The CDR3, as DNA: TGCGCCAGCAGCTTGGCCCAGACAGGAGAGACCCAGTACTTC.

This clone was observed a handful of times. For the CDR3, the DNA is TGTGCCAGCAGCCATAAATCGGGGGTCCTATATGGCTACACCTTC. It encodes CASSHKSGVLYGYTF. The chain joins TRBV16 to TRBJ1-2, with a tentative D call TRBD1 (5 bases). The CDR3 contains 15 residues. Trimming left V 3 bases short and J 5 bases short, with 16 bases between. Germline values: CDR1 KGHSY, CDR2 FQNENV.

This chain joins TRBV6-5 and TRBJ2-1, with D perhaps TRBD2 (7 bases). CDR1 is MNHEY and CDR2 is SVGAGI in the germline V gene. Trimming stripped 7 bases from V and 6 bases from J, with 13 bases between. CDR3 length equals 13 residues. As DNA, the CDR3 is TGTGCCAGCATTGGGGGGGCTGCCAATGAGCAGTTCTTC. Protein: CASIGGAANEQFF.

V is TRBV21-1 and J is TRBJ1-2; the D segment call TRBD1 is taken from the table without a DNA check. TRBV21-1 is shown as a pseudogene. The CDR3 has 17 residues. CDR3 in amino acids: CASSNDRDRGLRDGYTF. The CDR3 DNA reads as TGTGCCAGCAGCAACGACCGGGACAGGGGACTTAGGGATGGCTACACCTTC.